This paragraph covers one T cell receptor (beta chain) sequence. The data were obtained in a study of glioma-infiltrating T cells after dendritic cell vaccination. Profiling relied on immunoSEQ multiplex PCR, and the TCRdb table lists in-frame clones only, not all of them. This table holds roughly 100,000 clones, about four fifths found once. Isocitrate dehydrogenase mutation was absent in all glioblastoma patients. Before vaccination, two weeks after the third vaccination, and at progression, PBMC were collected. Germline lookup yields CDR1 MDHEN and CDR2 SYDVKM. Trimming took 5 bases from V and 1 from J, leaving 16 bases between them. The CDR3 is 16 residues long.

This chain connects TRBV28 to TRBJ2-3, with D tentatively TRBD2 (5 bases). The receptor comes from a human donor with glioblastoma. The source material was blood, sampled before dendritic cell vaccination. CDR3: CASSQPTPEGTDTQYF. The CDR3 nucleotides read TGTGCCAGCAGTCAACCGACACCGGAGGGCACAGATACGCAGTATTTT.